A selection of T cell receptor beta chains follows, all from one sample in a study of OX40 agonist ivuxolimab in advanced cancers. Here immunoSEQ multiplex PCR was the method, and the copy in TCRdb shows in-frame clones only, minus some. The repertoire has about 44,000 clones, 75% to 85% of them found once; the top ten carry 10%. This material consisted of CD4+ or CD8+ T cells sorted from blood, taken in a trial of the OX40 agonist ivuxolimab. These receptors all come from an adult with an advanced solid tumor such as melanoma, head and neck, liver or kidney cancer. Each CDR3 is given with its conserved first and last residue. The D gene is left open where the match is weak. Clone sizes are given selectively: once, few, many, or a class where the clone is expanded.

v_gene	j_gene	d_gene	abundance	CDR3nt	CDR3aa
TRBV10-2	TRBJ1-2	-	-	TGCGCCAGCAGTGAGTCGACTTTCTGGGGTCGTAACTATGGCTACACCTTC	CASSESTFWGRNYGYTF
TRBV7-9	TRBJ1-4	-	-	TGTGCCAGCAGCTTTTCGACAGTCCAAGGGGAAAAACTGTTTTTT	CASSFSTVQGEKLFF
TRBV10-1	TRBJ2-3	TRBD1	-	TGCGCCAGCAGTGAGAAGGGGACAGGGCACACAGATACGCAGTATTTT	CASSEKGTGHTDTQYF
TRBV2	TRBJ2-3	TRBD2	-	TGTGCCAGCCTCACTAGCGTCCCCCCAACAGATACGCAGTATTTT	CASLTSVPPTDTQYF
TRBV28	TRBJ2-3	TRBD2	few	TGTGCCAGCACACCTGGCGCGGGAGCAAATACGCAGTATTTT	CASTPGAGANTQYF
TRBV6-6	TRBJ2-7	-	-	TGTGCCAGCAGTTACGTCGCGCAGACCTACGAGCAGTACTTC	CASSYVAQTYEQYF
TRBV11-2	TRBJ1-2	TRBD1	-	TGTGCCAGCAGCAACGACAGGGCATATGGCTACACCTTC	CASSNDRAYGYTF
TRBV7-2	TRBJ2-2	-	-	TGTGCCAGCAGTATCCTAACCATACCCGGGGAGCTGTTTTTT	CASSILTIPGELFF
TRBV6-5	TRBJ2-3	-	-	TGTGCCAGCAGTTACTCCCTTCCTAGCACAGATACGCAGTATTTT	CASSYSLPSTDTQYF
TRBV5-1	TRBJ2-1	-	-	TGCGCCAGCAGCTTGGAGGTGGGATACAATGAGCAGTTCTTC	CASSLEVGYNEQFF
TRBV18	TRBJ1-1	TRBD1	-	TGTGCCAGCTCACCACTTCGGGACAGTTCTCCTGAAGCTTTCTTT	CASSPLRDSSPEAFF
TRBV2	TRBJ2-7	-	-	TGTGCCAGCAGTACCGGGTTAAACCTACGATGGCAGTACTTC	CASSTGLNLRWQYF
TRBV19	TRBJ2-6	-	-	TGTGCCAGTAGTATAGATAGGATAACGGCAGGGAACTCTGGGGCCAACGTCCTGACTTTC	CASSIDRITAGNSGANVLTF
TRBV18	TRBJ2-1	TRBD2	-	TGTGCCAGCTCACCCCTAGCGGGAGGGCCGGGCAATGAGCAGTTCTTC	CASSPLAGGPGNEQFF
TRBV28	TRBJ2-5	TRBD2	-	TGTGCCAGCAGCCTAGCGGGTAGAGAGACCCAGTACTTC	CASSLAGRETQYF
TRBV19	TRBJ2-7	TRBD1	-	TGTGCCAGTAGCCTTAGGGGGCTGGACGAGCAGTACTTC	CASSLRGLDEQYF
TRBV9	TRBJ2-3	-	-	TGTGCCAGCAGCCTTACCCCAGGCGTCAGCACAGATACGCAGTATTTT	CASSLTPGVSTDTQYF
TRBV6-9	TRBJ1-1	-	-	TGTGCCAGCAGTTACGGGTTTCTTGACACTGAAGCTTTCTTT	CASSYGFLDTEAFF
TRBV5-4	TRBJ2-2	-	-	TGTGCCAGCAGCGGCCGGGACACCCGGACCGGGGAGCTGTTTTTT	CASSGRDTRTGELFF
TRBV5-6	TRBJ2-7	-	-	TGTGCCAGCAGCGCCAGCGGGCGATTAATCTCCTACGAGCAGTACTTC	CASSASGRLISYEQYF
TRBV19	TRBJ1-3	-	-	TGTGCCAGTACCCGCTGGGAATTCTCTGGAAACACCATATATTTT	CASTRWEFSGNTIYF
TRBV19	TRBJ2-2	-	-	TGTGCCAGTAGTATTAACGAGATCTCCGGGGAGCTGTTTTTT	CASSINEISGELFF
TRBV9	TRBJ1-1	-	-	TGTGCCAGCAGCGTAGAGGTAGGGGCAACTGAAGCTTTCTTT	CASSVEVGATEAFF
TRBV11-2	TRBJ2-7	-	-	TGTGCCAGCAGCCGCCAGGGGGGGCCCTACGAGCAGTACTTC	CASSRQGGPYEQYF
TRBV5-1	TRBJ2-1	-	-	TGCGCCAGCAGCTTGGCCGGGGAGACCACCTACAATGAGCAGTTCTTC	CASSLAGETTYNEQFF
TRBV19	TRBJ2-7	-	-	TGTGCCAGTAGTATAGACCTAACGGACCGCGGCGAGCAGTACTTC	CASSIDLTDRGEQYF
TRBV10-3	TRBJ2-2	TRBD2	-	TGTGCCATCAGTGACGCGCGGGAGGGCCTTACCGGGGAGCTGTTTTTT	CAISDAREGLTGELFF
TRBV18	TRBJ1-6	TRBD1	-	TGTGCCAGCTCCCTATACGGACAGGGGCCAAGCTCCTATAATTCACCCCTCCACTTT	CASSLYGQGPSSYNSPLHF
TRBV7-2	TRBJ1-1	-	-	TGTGCCAGCAGCTTTCAGGAGAACACTGAAGCTTTCTTT	CASSFQENTEAFF
TRBV5-1	TRBJ2-2	TRBD2	-	TGCGCCAGCAGCTTGGCCTTAGCGGGAGGGATCGGGGAGCTGTTTTTT	CASSLALAGGIGELFF
TRBV10-3	TRBJ1-4	-	-	TGTGCCATCAGCCCAGGGCGGACTAATGAAAAACTGTTTTTT	CAISPGRTNEKLFF